These T cell receptor beta chains were read from a single sample in a study of regulatory T cells in long-lasting Graves disease. In TCRdb, the multiplex PCR reads were re-called with MiXCR into one record per CDR3 protein. The table shows roughly 400,000 distinct CDR3 sequences, with less than 25% occurring only once. The sample was peripheral blood mononuclear cells (PBMCs), taken when the disease was refractory, from a patient treated with antithyroid drugs. These receptors originate from a female donor with Graves disease. Both conserved end residues are part of each CDR3.

j_call v_call cdr3_aa
TRBJ1-2 TRBV7-2 CASSLARARRSAYGYTF
TRBJ2-5 TRBV6-1 CASRNSGGETQYF
TRBJ2-7 TRBV7-2 CASSSRDPGSYEQYF
TRBJ1-1 TRBV5-1 CASSYLDNLNTEAFF
TRBJ2-7 TRBV28 CASSLSRGRPPYEQYF
TRBJ1-1 TRBV6-1 CASSEEVSENTEAFF
TRBJ2-7 TRBV20-1 CSGLSGRAPYEQYF
TRBJ2-3 TRBV20-1 CSAIGSAGTDTQYF
TRBJ1-6 TRBV19 CASSASTDSPLHF
TRBJ2-7 TRBV3-1 CASSQLGTSGRSNEQYF
TRBJ1-2 TRBV4-3 CASSPSSSINYGYTF
TRBJ2-5 TRBV11-2 CASSLGTGSEGETQYF
TRBJ1-5 TRBV6-1 CASSEAIAGGTGQPQHF
TRBJ2-2 TRBV3-1 CASSQGRGRAGELFF
TRBJ2-2 TRBV11-2 CASSPAGDVNTGELFF
TRBJ1-5 TRBV4-1 CASSQDYVVNQPQHF
TRBJ2-4 TRBV27 CASSSLQGVAKNIQYF
TRBJ1-2 TRBV19 CASNPTGTGPYGYTF
TRBJ2-1 TRBV11-1 CASSPRGGLGENEQFF
TRBJ2-4 TRBV30 CAWRATWGSGLGGNIQYF